This entry features one T cell receptor beta chain sequence. This entry belongs to a study of blood T cell repertoires in COVID-19. Study as a whole: Acute and convalescent COVID-19 specimens originated in the United States, Italy and Spain.

The data were produced by immunoSEQ multiplex PCR, yet TCRdb's version contains in-frame clones alone and is incomplete. The sample has more than 150,000 clones; 84% are singletons. In germline, CDR1 is SNHLY, CDR2 FYNNEI. V lost 5 bases, J lost 12 bases, and 25 bases lay in between. The CDR3 length is 16 residues. The sequenced sample consisted of peripheral blood. This clonotype was sampled from a woman between 45 and 65 years old with acute or convalescent COVID-19. The chain has TRBV2 and TRBJ1-4, with a tentative D call TRBD1 (6 bases). The CDR3 loop is CASSLRRVRGHGELFF. CDR3 sequence (DNA): TGTGCCAGCAGTTTACGCAGGGTAAGGGGACATGGGGAACTGTTTTTT.